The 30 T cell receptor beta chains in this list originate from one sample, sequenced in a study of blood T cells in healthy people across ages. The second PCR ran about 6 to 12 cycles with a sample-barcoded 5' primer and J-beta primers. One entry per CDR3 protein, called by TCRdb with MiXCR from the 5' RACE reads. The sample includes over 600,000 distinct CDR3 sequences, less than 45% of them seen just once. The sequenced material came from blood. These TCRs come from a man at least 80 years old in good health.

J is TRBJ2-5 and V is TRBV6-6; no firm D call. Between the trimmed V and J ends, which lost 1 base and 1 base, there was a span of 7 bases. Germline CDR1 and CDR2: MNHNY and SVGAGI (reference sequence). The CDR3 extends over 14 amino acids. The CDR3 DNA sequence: TGTGCCAGCAGTTACTTAGGAAGCCAAGAGACCCAGTACTTC. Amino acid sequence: CASSYLGSQETQYF.

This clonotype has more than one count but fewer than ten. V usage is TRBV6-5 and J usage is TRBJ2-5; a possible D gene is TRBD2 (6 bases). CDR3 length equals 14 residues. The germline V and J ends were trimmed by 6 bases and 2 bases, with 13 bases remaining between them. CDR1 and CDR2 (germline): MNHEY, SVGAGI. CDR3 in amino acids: CASRLWAGQETQYF. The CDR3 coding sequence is TGTGCCAGCAGACTCTGGGCGGGGCAAGAGACCCAGTACTTC.

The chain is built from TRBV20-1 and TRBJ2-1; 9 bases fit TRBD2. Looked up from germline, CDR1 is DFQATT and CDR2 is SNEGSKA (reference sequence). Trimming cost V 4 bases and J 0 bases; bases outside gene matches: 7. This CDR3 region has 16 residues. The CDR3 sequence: CSATTLAGGSYNEQFF. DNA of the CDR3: TGCAGTGCTACCACACTAGCGGGTGGCTCCTACAATGAGCAGTTCTTC.

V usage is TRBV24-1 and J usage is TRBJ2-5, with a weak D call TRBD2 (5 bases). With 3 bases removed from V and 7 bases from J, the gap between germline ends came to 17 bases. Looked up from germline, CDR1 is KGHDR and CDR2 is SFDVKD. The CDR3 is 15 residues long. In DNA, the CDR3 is TGTGCCACCAGTGATCCCGGGAACATATGGGGGACCCAGTACTTC. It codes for CATSDPGNIWGTQYF.

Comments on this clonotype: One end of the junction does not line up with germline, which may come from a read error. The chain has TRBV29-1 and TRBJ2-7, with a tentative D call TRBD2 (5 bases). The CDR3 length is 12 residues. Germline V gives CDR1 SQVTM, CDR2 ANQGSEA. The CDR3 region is CSVGALSNEQYF. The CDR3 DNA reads TGTAGCGTTGGCGCCCTTTCGAATGAGCAGTACTTC.

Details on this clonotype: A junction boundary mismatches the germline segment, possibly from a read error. The CDR3 coding sequence is TGTGCCAGCAGATACTCGAGCCCAGCGGGGAGCACAGATACGCAGTATTTT. Its protein is CASRYSSPAGSTDTQYF. This rearrangement joins TRBV6-2 or TRBV6-3 to TRBJ2-3; 7 bases align to TRBD2. Germline lookup yields CDR1 MNHEY and CDR2 SVGEGT. This CDR3 is 17 amino acids long.

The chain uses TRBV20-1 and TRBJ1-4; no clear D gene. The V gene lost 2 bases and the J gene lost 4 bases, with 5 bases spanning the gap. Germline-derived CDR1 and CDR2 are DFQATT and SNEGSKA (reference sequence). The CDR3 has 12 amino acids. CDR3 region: CSARQLNEKLFF. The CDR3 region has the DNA TGCAGTGCTAGACAGCTTAATGAAAAACTGTTTTTT.

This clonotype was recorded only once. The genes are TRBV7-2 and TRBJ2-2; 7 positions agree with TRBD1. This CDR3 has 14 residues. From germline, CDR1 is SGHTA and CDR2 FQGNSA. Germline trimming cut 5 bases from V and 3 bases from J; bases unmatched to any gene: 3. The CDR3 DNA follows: TGTGCCAGCAGCGCGACAGGGTACACCGGGGAGCTGTTTTTT. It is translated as CASSATGYTGELFF.

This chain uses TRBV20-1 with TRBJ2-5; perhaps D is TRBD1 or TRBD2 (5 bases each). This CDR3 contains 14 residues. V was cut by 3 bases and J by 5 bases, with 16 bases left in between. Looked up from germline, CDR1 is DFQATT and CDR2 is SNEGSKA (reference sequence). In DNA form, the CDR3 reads TGCAGTGCTAGGAGCGTGCGATGGGGGGAGACCCAGTACTTC. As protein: CSARSVRWGETQYF.

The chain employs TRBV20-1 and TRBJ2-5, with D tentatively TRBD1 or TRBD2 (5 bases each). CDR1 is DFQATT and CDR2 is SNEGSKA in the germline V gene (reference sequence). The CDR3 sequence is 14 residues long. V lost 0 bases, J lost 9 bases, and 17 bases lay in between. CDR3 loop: CSARDPLGTEAQYF. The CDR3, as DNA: TGCAGTGCTAGAGATCCCCTAGGGACGGAGGCCCAGTACTTC.

In DNA, the CDR3 is TGTGCCAGCAGCCAAGTACAGGGGGAGACCCAGTACTTC. Encoded protein: CASSQVQGETQYF. The gene calls are TRBV4-2 and TRBJ2-5, with TRBD1 matching 7 bases. The CDR3 runs to 13 residues. V was pared by 1 base and J by 5 bases, with 1 base of the junction left unmatched. Germline assignment: CDR1 LGHNA and CDR2 YNFKEQ.

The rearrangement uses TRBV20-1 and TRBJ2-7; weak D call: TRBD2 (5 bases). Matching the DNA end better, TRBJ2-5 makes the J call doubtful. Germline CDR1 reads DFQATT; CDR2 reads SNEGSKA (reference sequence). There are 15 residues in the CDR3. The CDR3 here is CSASSNSPRGETQYF. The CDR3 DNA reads TGCAGTGCTAGTTCAAACAGCCCCAGAGGGGAGACCCAGTACTTC.

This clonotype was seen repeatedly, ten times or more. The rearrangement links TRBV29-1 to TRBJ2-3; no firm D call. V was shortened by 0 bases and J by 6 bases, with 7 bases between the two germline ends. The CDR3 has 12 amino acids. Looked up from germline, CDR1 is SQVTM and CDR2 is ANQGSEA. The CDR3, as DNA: TGCAGCGTTGAAGATGCAGCGGATACGCAGTATTTT. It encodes CSVEDAADTQYF.

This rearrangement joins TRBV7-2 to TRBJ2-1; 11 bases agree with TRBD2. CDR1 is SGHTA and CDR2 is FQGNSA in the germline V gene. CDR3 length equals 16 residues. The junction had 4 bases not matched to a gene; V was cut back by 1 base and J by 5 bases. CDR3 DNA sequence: TGTGCCAGCAGCTTAGGTTTTAGCGGGGGGGACAATGAGCAGTTCTTC. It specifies CASSLGFSGGDNEQFF.

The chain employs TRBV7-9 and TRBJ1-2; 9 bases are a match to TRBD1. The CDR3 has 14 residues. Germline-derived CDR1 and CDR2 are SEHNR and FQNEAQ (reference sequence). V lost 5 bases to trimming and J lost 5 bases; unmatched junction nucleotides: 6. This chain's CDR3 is CASSLTGGLYGYTF. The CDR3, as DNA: TGTGCCAGCAGCCTTACAGGGGGCCTGTATGGCTACACCTTC. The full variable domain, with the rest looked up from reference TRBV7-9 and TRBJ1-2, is DTGVSQNPRHKITKRGQNVTFRCDPISEHNRLYWYRQTLGQGPEFLTYFQNEAQLEKSRLLSDRFSAERPKGSFSTLEIQRTEQGDSAMYLCASSLTGGLYGYTFGSGTRLTVV.

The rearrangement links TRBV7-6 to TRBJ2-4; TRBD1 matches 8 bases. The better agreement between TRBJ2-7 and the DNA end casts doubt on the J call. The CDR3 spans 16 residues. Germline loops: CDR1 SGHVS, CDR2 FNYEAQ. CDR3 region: CASSSSGDRGLYEQYF. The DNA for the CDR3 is TGTGCCAGCAGTTCATCGGGAGACAGGGGCTTGTACGAGCAGTACTTC.

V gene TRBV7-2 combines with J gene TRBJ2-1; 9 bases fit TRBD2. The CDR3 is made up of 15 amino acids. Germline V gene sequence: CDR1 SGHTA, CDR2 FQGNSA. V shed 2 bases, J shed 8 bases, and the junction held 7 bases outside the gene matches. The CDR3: CASSLSRGGQDEQFF. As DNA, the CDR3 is TGTGCCAGCAGCTTATCGCGGGGGGGCCAGGATGAGCAGTTCTTC.

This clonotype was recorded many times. CDR3 DNA sequence: TGCAGCGTGACTCCCTCAAGCACAGATACGCAGTATTTT. This encodes CSVTPSSTDTQYF. This rearrangement joins TRBV29-1 to TRBJ2-3; D unclear. The germline V gene has CDR1 SQVTM and CDR2 ANQGSEA. The length of the CDR3 is 13 residues. Trimming left V 6 bases short and J 0 bases short, with 10 bases between.

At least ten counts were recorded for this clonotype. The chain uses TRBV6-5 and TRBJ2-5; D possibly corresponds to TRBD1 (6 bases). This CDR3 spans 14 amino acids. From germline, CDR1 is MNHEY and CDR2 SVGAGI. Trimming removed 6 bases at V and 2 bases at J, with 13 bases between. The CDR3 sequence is CASRQGVFQETQYF. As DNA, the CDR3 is TGTGCCAGCAGACAGGGCGTTTTTCAAGAGACCCAGTACTTC.

The chain's CDR3 is CSARQGPETQYF. In DNA form, the CDR3 reads TGCAGTGCTAGACAGGGTCCGGAGACCCAGTACTTC. The V and J genes are TRBV20-1 and TRBJ2-7, with D possibly matching TRBD1 (5 bases). The DNA matches TRBJ2-5 better at its end, which makes the J call doubtful. Germline V lookup: CDR1 DFQATT, CDR2 SNEGSKA (reference sequence). CDR3 length: 12 residues.

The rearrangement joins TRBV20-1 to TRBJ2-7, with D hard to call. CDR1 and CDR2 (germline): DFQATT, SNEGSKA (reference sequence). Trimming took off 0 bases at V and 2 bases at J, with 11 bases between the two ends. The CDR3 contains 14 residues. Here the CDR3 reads CSARDHGFTYEQYF. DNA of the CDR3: TGCAGTGCTAGAGATCATGGGTTCACCTACGAGCAGTACTTC.

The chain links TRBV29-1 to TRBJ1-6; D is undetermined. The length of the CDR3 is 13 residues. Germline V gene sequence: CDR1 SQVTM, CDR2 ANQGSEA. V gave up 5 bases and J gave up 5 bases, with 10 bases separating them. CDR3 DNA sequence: TGCAGCGTTTCCGTAACCGATAATTCACCCCTCCACTTT. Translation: CSVSVTDNSPLHF. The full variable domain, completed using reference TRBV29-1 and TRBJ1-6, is SAVISQKPSRDICQRGTSLTIQCQVDSQVTMMFWYRQQPGQSLTLIATANQGSEATYESGFVIDKFPISRPNLTFSTLTVSNMSPEDSSIYLCSVSVTDNSPLHFGNGTRLTVT.

Here the CDR3 DNA reads TGTGCCAGCAGCCAAGTAAAGGGTGAGAAAATAAGTGATGACGAGCAGTACTTC. This translates into CASSQVKGEKISDDEQYF. The V call is TRBV3-1, the J call TRBJ2-7; D is undetermined. The CDR3 is 18 amino acids. The germline V and J ends were trimmed by 1 base and 5 bases, with 24 bases remaining between them. The germline gives CDR1 LGHDT, CDR2 YNNKEL (reference sequence).

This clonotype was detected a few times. This chain's CDR3 is CASSQTGEGANVLTF. The CDR3 DNA is TGTGCCAGCAGCCAGACAGGGGAAGGGGCCAACGTCCTGACTTTC. This chain joins TRBV3-1 and TRBJ2-6; 8 bases agree with TRBD1. Looked up from germline, CDR1 is LGHDT and CDR2 is YNNKEL (reference sequence). This CDR3 region has 15 residues. With 3 bases clipped from V and 4 bases from J, the junction kept 2 bases outside the gene matches.

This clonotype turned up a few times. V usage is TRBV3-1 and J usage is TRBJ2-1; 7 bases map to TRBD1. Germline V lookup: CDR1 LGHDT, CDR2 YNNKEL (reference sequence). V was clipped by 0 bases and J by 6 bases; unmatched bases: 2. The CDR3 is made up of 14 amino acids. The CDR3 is CASSQEGGLNEQFF. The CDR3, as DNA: TGTGCCAGCAGCCAAGAAGGGGGCCTCAATGAGCAGTTCTTC.

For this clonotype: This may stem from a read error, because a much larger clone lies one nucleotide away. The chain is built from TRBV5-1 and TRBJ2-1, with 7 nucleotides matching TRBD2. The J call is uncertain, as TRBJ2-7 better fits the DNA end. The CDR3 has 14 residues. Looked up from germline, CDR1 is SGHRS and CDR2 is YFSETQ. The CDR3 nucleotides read TGCGCCAGCAGCTCGGCTAGCGGCTACAATGAGCAGTACTTC. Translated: CASSSASGYNEQYF.

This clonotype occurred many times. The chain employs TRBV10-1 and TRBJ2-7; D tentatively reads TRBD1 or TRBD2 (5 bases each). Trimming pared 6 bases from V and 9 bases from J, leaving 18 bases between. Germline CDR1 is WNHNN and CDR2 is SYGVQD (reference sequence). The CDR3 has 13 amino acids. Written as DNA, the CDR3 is TGCGCCAGCAGCGCCCGGGACGTCCAAAGGCAGTACTTC. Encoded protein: CASSARDVQRQYF.

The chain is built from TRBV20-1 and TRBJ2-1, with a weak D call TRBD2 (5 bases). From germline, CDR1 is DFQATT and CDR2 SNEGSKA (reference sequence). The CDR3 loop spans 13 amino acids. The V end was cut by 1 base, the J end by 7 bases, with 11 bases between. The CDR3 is CSARARAANEQFF. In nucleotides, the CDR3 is TGCAGTGCTAGAGCGAGGGCAGCGAATGAGCAGTTCTTC.

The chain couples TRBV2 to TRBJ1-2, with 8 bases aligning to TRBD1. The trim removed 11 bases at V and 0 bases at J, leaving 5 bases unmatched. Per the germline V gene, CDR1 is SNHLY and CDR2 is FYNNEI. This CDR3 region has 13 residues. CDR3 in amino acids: CAGGQAPNYGYTF. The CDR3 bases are TGTGCCGGGGGACAGGCCCCTAACTATGGCTACACCTTC. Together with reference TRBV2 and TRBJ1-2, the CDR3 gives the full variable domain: EPEVTQTPSHQVTQMGQEVILRCVPISNHLYFYWYRQILGQKVEFLVSFYNNEISEKSEIFDDQFSVERPDGSNFTLKIRSTKLEDSAMYFCAGGQAPNYGYTFGSGTRLTVV.

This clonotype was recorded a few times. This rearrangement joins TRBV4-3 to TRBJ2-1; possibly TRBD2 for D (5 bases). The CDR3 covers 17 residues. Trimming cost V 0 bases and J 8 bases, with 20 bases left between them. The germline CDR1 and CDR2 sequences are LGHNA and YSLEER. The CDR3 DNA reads TGCGCCAGCAGCCAAGACATCCGGGTCCGTATTAGCGATGAGCAGTTCTTC. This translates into CASSQDIRVRISDEQFF.